These T cell receptor beta chains were read from a single sample in a study of T cell responses to AZD1222 COVID-19 vaccine. The assay was immunoSEQ multiplex PCR, and TCRdb's table has in-frame clones only and misses some. Among roughly 200,000 clones, 90% to 95% were seen once, and the ten largest hold 1.7%. Here the sequenced sample was peripheral blood, taken 28 days after the second dose of the MenACWY control vaccine. These receptors were taken from an adult who received the MenACWY meningococcal vaccine as a control. Each CDR3 is given with its conserved first and last residue. The order of the fields is D gene, J gene, V gene, clone size, CDR3 DNA, CDR3 protein. A D gene is named only where the DNA matches it firmly. Expanded clones get a size class; other rows say once, few or many, or leave the size out.

TRBD2,TRBJ2-5,TRBV5-1,.,TGCGCCAGTTACCCGGGACTAGCGGGAGCGGGCCAAGAGACCCAGTACTTC,CASYPGLAGAGQETQYF
TRBD2,TRBJ2-1,TRBV5-1,.,TGCGCCAGCAGCTTGGGACTAGCGGGAGCGTACAATGAGCAGTTCTTC,CASSLGLAGAYNEQFF
.,TRBJ1-1,TRBV3-1/TRBV3-2,once,TGTGCCAGCAGCCAAGATAGTGCAGGGATAGGAGCTTTCTTT,CASSQDSAGIGAFF
TRBD1,TRBJ1-5,TRBV19,.,TGTGCCAGTAGTCCCCCGTGGGGACAGGGGCTGGTTCAGCCCCAGCATTTT,CASSPPWGQGLVQPQHF
.,TRBJ1-1,TRBV28,.,TGTGCCAGCAGCCCCGGTGGGGGCTTGAACACTGAAGCTTTCTTT,CASSPGGGLNTEAFF
.,TRBJ1-1,TRBV7-3,.,TGTGCCAGCAGCTTAACCGGGGGCGGAGCTGAAGCTTTCTTT,CASSLTGGGAEAFF
.,TRBJ1-3,TRBV7-2,.,TGTGCCAGCAGCTTAGGATCAGACAGCTCTGGAAACACCATATATTTT,CASSLGSDSSGNTIYF
.,TRBJ2-7,TRBV5-8,.,TGTGCCAGCAGCCGGGGACAAAGCCTGGGAGAGCAGTACTTC,CASSRGQSLGEQYF
TRBD2,TRBJ2-1,TRBV7-2,.,TGTGCCAGCAGCTTAGCGACTAGCGGGGGGTGGAATGAGCAGTTCTTC,CASSLATSGGWNEQFF
.,TRBJ2-2,TRBV5-1,once,TGCGCCAGCAGCTTGGATTGGGGGACCGGGGAGCTGTTTTTT,CASSLDWGTGELFF
.,TRBJ2-2,TRBV27,.,TGTGCCAGCAGTCCTAGACTAGTAGTCGGGGAGCTGTTTTTT,CASSPRLVVGELFF
.,TRBJ1-5,TRBV6-2/TRBV6-3,.,TGTGCCAGCAGTCCGCCGGGCCAGCCCCAGCATTTT,CASSPPGQPQHF
.,TRBJ2-7,TRBV5-6,.,TGTGCCAGCAGCTACGGCCGGCTACCTGGGACCTACGAGCAGTACTTC,CASSYGRLPGTYEQYF
TRBD1,TRBJ1-2,TRBV7-9,.,TGTGCCAGCAGCCCCGGGACAGGGAGGGATGGCTACACCTTC,CASSPGTGRDGYTF
TRBD1,TRBJ2-7,TRBV4-3,few,TGCGCCAGCAGCCAAGGGTCTGGGGACAGATCCTACGAGCAGTACTTC,CASSQGSGDRSYEQYF
TRBD1,TRBJ1-1,TRBV7-6,.,TGTGCCAGCAGCTTAGGACAGGGCACTGAAGCTTTCTTT,CASSLGQGTEAFF
.,TRBJ2-6,TRBV30,.,TGTGCCTGGTTAACAGGGAAAACTGGGGCCAACGTCCTGACTTTC,CAWLTGKTGANVLTF
.,TRBJ1-1,TRBV24-1,.,TGTGCCACCAGTGATAGGGGGGGGATTGAAACTGAAGCTTTCTTT,CATSDRGGIETEAFF
TRBD2,TRBJ2-1,TRBV28,.,TGTGCCAGCAGTCCGTGGACTAGCGGGGGGGCGTCGATCGGGTTCTTC,CASSPWTSGGASIGFF
.,TRBJ1-4,TRBV5-4,.,TGTGCCAGCAGCTTGGATCTCCAGGCAACTAATGAAAAACTGTTTTTT,CASSLDLQATNEKLFF
.,TRBJ1-4,TRBV7-9,.,TGTGCCAGCAGCTTGAGCGCAACTAATGAAAAACTGTTTTTT,CASSLSATNEKLFF
.,TRBJ1-5,TRBV6-1,.,TGTGCCAGCAGTGACGCGGGGGGCGGCTTTGGCAATCAGCCCCAGCATTTT,CASSDAGGGFGNQPQHF
.,TRBJ1-1,TRBV15,.,TGTGCCACCAGCAGAGGCAAGCTCATGAACACTGAAGCTTTCTTT,CATSRGKLMNTEAFF
.,TRBJ2-7,TRBV21-1,.,TGTGCCAGCAGCAATTGGGGTACGGGGGAGCCGAGCCGGGCCTACGAGCAGTACTTC,CASSNWGTGEPSRAYEQYF
TRBD1,TRBJ1-2,TRBV6-6,.,TGTGCCAGTGTCCAAGACAGGGGGAGCTACACCTTC,CASVQDRGSYTF
TRBD1,TRBJ2-3,TRBV19,once,TGTGCCAGTAGTATGGGACAGGGGAGAGAAGATACGCAGTATTTT,CASSMGQGREDTQYF
TRBD1,TRBJ2-1,TRBV6-5,.,TGTGCCAGCAGTTACAGGGGGGACAGGGTGGACAATGAGCAGTTCTTC,CASSYRGDRVDNEQFF
TRBD1,TRBJ2-2,TRBV18,.,TGTGCCAGCTCTACAGGGGGCGCCTCCGGGGAGCTGTTTTTT,CASSTGGASGELFF
TRBD1,TRBJ2-2,TRBV4-1,.,TGCGCCAGCAGCCTCTTACAGACCGGGACAGGGAACACCGGGGAGCTGTTTTTT,CASSLLQTGTGNTGELFF
TRBD1,TRBJ2-7,TRBV5-1,.,TGCGCCAGCAGCCCAGGACAGGGGTACTACGAGCAGTACTTC,CASSPGQGYYEQYF
TRBD1,TRBJ1-2,TRBV29-1,.,TGCAGCGTTGAACCTGGACAGGGTTATGGCTACACCTTC,CSVEPGQGYGYTF
.,TRBJ1-2,TRBV10-3,.,TGTGCCATCAGTGAGTCAACAGACTATGGCTACACCTTC,CAISESTDYGYTF
.,TRBJ1-1,TRBV27,few,TGTGCCAGCAGCCCCGGGGCGAACACTGAAGCTTTCTTT,CASSPGANTEAFF
.,TRBJ1-5,TRBV10-3,.,TGTGCCATCAGTGAATCGGGGCCATATAGCAATCAGCCCCAGCATTTT,CAISESGPYSNQPQHF
.,TRBJ1-2,TRBV30,.,TGTGCCTTGGAAACAGGGAGCGGCTACACCTTC,CALETGSGYTF
.,TRBJ2-3,TRBV9,.,TGTGCCAGCAGCGGAGGGGATGGGACTCGGAGCACAGATACGCAGTATTTT,CASSGGDGTRSTDTQYF
TRBD2,TRBJ2-5,TRBV6-5,once,TGTGCCAGCAGTTACTCGACTAGCCCGAGGGAGACCCAGTACTTC,CASSYSTSPRETQYF
.,TRBJ1-2,TRBV9,.,TGTGCCAGCAGCGTTGGGGGTGCTTATGGCTACACCTTC,CASSVGGAYGYTF
.,TRBJ1-3,TRBV30,.,TGTGCCTGGACCCAGGGGACGAGCTCTGGAAACACCATATATTTT,CAWTQGTSSGNTIYF
.,TRBJ2-7,TRBV7-9,.,TGTGCCAGCATCAGTCAGGAGAGCTCCTACGAGCAGTACTTC,CASISQESSYEQYF